The TCR beta chain under discussion was sequenced for a study of blood T cell repertoires in COVID-19. The overall study: Samples of COVID-19 (acute and convalescent) were obtained from the United States, Italy and Spain. Sources were T cells, B-cell-depleted T cells, or PBMCs; the material itself was cDNA or gDNA.

Authors' data handling: From reference gene primer amplification, estimates of nucleated cell counts were derived. Some clones are missing from TCRdb's copy, which holds only in-frame ones; the method was immunoSEQ multiplex PCR. That table gives V, J and clone size, and the DNA gave D and trimming. The table shows around 96,000 clones, with about 95% occurring only once. Germline CDR1 is MDHEN and CDR2 is SYDVKM. Between the trimmed V and J ends, which lost 6 bases and 6 bases, there was a span of 15 bases. The CDR3 length is 13 residues. The TCR was taken from a human donor with active COVID-19. The donor label of this sample is uncertain. The gene calls are TRBV28 and TRBJ2-7; D unclear. The specimen was peripheral blood. This chain's CDR3 is CASRPASPGEQYF. Here the CDR3 DNA reads TGTGCCAGCAGGCCCGCTAGTCCCGGCGAGCAGTACTTC. The variable domain in full, with the rest retrieved from reference TRBV28 and TRBJ2-7, is DVKVTQSSRYLVKRTGEKVFLECVQDMDHENMFWYRQDPGLGLRLIYFSYDVKMKEKGDIPEGYSVSREKKERFSLILESASTNQTSMYLCASRPASPGEQYFGPGTRLTVT.